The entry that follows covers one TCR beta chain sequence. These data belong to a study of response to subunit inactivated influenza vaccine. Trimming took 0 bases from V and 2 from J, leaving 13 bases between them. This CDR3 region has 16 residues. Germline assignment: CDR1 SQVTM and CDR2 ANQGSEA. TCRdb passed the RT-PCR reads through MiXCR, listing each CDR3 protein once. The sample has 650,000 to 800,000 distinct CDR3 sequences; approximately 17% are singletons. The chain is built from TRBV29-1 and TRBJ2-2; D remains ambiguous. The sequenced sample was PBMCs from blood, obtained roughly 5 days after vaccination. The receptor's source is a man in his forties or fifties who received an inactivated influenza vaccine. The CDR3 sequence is CSVEDRRRGNTGELFF. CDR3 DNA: TGCAGCGTTGAAGATAGGCGGAGAGGAAACACCGGGGAGCTGTTTTTT.